Listed below are T cell receptor beta chains from one sample, sequenced in a study of blood T cell repertoires in COVID-19. This table comes from immunoSEQ multiplex PCR, and its TCRdb copy is limited to in-frame clones, with some not included. This repertoire shows 86,000 or so clones, 91% found once; its top ten account for under 2.5%. The sequenced sample consisted of peripheral blood. The receptors shown here come from a woman aged 45-59 years in a cohort sampled during active COVID-19. CDR3s include the opening cysteine and the closing phenylalanine or tryptophan. D genes are given only for firm matches.

D | J | V | CDR3 | DNA
TRBD1 | TRBJ1-1 | TRBV11-2 | CASSLRYRGLLNAEAFF | TGTGCCAGCAGCTTACGTTACAGGGGGCTCCTCAACGCTGAAGCTTTCTTT
- | TRBJ2-3 | TRBV6-5 | CASSYLGVRSTDTQYF | TGTGCCAGCAGTTACTTGGGAGTCCGTAGCACAGATACGCAGTATTTT
- | TRBJ2-3 | TRBV4-2 | CASSQDSYTDTQYF | TGTGCCAGCAGCCAAGATTCGTATACAGATACGCAGTATTTT
TRBD1 | TRBJ1-2 | TRBV5-4 | CASSLMGQGIDGYTF | TGTGCCAGCAGCTTGATGGGACAGGGTATTGATGGCTACACCTTC
- | TRBJ2-6 | TRBV4-1 | CASSVQGSRVGANVLTF | TGCGCCAGCAGCGTCCAGGGTTCTAGGGTCGGGGCCAACGTCCTGACTTTC
TRBD1 | TRBJ1-1 | TRBV7-2 | CASSKIQTGSEAFF | TGTGCCAGCAGCAAAATACAGACAGGGTCTGAAGCTTTCTTT
- | TRBJ2-7 | TRBV7-9 | CASSGGIGYEQYF | TGTGCCAGCAGCGGGGGGATTGGCTACGAGCAGTACTTC
TRBD2 | TRBJ2-1 | TRBV30 | CAWRSGVRNEQFF | TGTGCCTGGAGGAGCGGGGTCCGGAATGAGCAGTTCTTC
TRBD2 | TRBJ2-3 | TRBV5-1 | CASSPSGGPLDTQYF | TGCGCCAGCAGCCCCTCGGGGGGGCCTTTAGATACGCAGTATTTT
- | TRBJ2-3 | TRBV10-1 | CASSVRSAEDTQYF | TGCGCCAGCAGTGTCCGAAGCGCGGAGGATACGCAGTATTTT
- | TRBJ2-7 | TRBV5-4 | CATTSATLKQYF | TGTGCCACCACCAGCGCCACCTTGAAGCAGTACTTC
TRBD2 | TRBJ2-1 | TRBV19 | CASSQSAGGPGEQFF | TGTGCCAGTAGTCAATCAGCGGGGGGGCCGGGTGAGCAGTTCTTC
- | TRBJ2-3 | TRBV9 | CASSPKGITDTQYF | TGTGCCAGCAGCCCAAAGGGGATCACAGATACGCAGTATTTT
TRBD1 | TRBJ1-1 | TRBV7-7 | CASSRDRSTEAFF | TGTGCTAGCAGTCGGGACAGGAGCACTGAAGCTTTCTTT
- | TRBJ1-2 | TRBV4-1 | CASSQGWGAGDYGYTF | TGCGCCAGCAGCCAAGGATGGGGAGCAGGCGACTATGGCTACACCTTC
- | TRBJ2-7 | TRBV10-1 | CASSESDLLSYEQYF | TGCGCCAGCAGTGAGTCCGACTTACTTTCCTACGAGCAGTACTTC
- | TRBJ1-2 | TRBV28 | CASSSGQGHGYTF | TGTGCCAGCAGTTCTGGGCAGGGACACGGCTACACCTTC
- | TRBJ2-4 | TRBV7-9 | CASSISASANIQYF | TGTGCCAGCAGTATTAGTGCTAGCGCAAACATTCAGTACTTC
- | TRBJ1-1 | TRBV18 | CASSQTYEAFF | TGTGCCAGCTCACAGACATATGAAGCTTTCTTT
TRBD1 | TRBJ1-2 | TRBV15 | CATSRAGGGYGYTF | TGTGCCACCAGCAGAGCAGGGGGCGGCTATGGCTACACCTTC
TRBD1 | TRBJ1-4 | TRBV28 | CASRRQGKLGKLFF | TGTGCCAGCCGAAGACAGGGGAAGTTAGGGAAACTGTTTTTT
TRBD1 | TRBJ1-2 | TRBV12-3/TRBV12-4 | CASRLTGNYGYTF | TGTGCCAGCAGATTGACAGGGAACTATGGCTACACCTTC
TRBD1 | TRBJ2-5 | TRBV29-1 | CSVARGLQETQYF | TGCAGCGTTGCCAGGGGGCTTCAAGAGACCCAGTACTTC